Sequencing of this T cell receptor beta chain was carried out in a study of CD8+CD57+ T cells in acquired aplastic anemia. Germline loops: CDR1 LNHNV, CDR2 YYDKDF (reference sequence). The CDR3 sequence is 15 residues long. V dropped 3 bases and J dropped 3; count of bases not matched to a gene: 7. CD8+CD57+ cell expansion had been shown by flow cytometry in patients chosen for sequencing. Prior therapy had not been administered to any patient at the time of blood sampling. Genomic DNA was employed as the template in profiling TCR beta VDJ and CDR3. MiXCR, run by TCRdb on the reads, gives a single entry per CDR3 protein. This sample has 190,000 or so distinct CDR3 sequences; less than 60% occur once, and the top ten carry about 1.8%.

Sequenced sample: sorted CD4+, CD8+, or CD8+CD57+ T cells (not recorded which) from PBMCs. The gene calls are TRBV15 and TRBJ2-7; TRBD2 matches 8 bases. The source of this sequence is a human donor with aplastic anemia. The CDR3 DNA sequence: TGTGCCACCAGCAGGGACTCCGGGAGGGACTACGAGCAGTACTTC. This sequence encodes CATSRDSGRDYEQYF.